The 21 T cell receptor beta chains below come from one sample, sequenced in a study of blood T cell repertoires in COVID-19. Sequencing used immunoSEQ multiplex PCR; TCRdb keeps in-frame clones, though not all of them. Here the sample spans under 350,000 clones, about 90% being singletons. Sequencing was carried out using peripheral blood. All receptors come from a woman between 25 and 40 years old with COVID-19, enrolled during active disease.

CDR3 region: CASSQSNLPDNRANVLTF. DNA for the CDR3: TGCGCCAGCAGTCAATCAAACCTCCCAGATAATAGGGCCAACGTCCTGACTTTC. The rearrangement uses TRBV23-1 and TRBJ2-6; D not certain. TRBV23-1 is labeled an ORF, and its function is uncertain. This CDR3 has 18 residues. The V gene lost 0 bases and the J gene lost 5 bases, with 17 bases spanning the gap.

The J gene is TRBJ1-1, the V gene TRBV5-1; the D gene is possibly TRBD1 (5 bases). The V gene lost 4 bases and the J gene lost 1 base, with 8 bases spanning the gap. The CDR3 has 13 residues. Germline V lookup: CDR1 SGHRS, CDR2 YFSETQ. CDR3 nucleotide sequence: TGCGCCAGCAGCCCCAGGGAGAACACTGAAGCTTTCTTT. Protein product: CASSPRENTEAFF.

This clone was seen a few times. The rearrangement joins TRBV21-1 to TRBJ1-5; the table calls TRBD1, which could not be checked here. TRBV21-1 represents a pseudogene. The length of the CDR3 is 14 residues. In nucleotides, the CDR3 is TGTGCCAGCAGCAAATGGCCCCCAGATCAGCCCCAGCATTTT. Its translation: CASSKWPPDQPQHF.

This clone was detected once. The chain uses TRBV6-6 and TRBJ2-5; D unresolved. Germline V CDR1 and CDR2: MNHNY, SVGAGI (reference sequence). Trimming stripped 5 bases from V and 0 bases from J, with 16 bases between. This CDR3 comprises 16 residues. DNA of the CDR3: TGTGCCAGCAGTCGACCCGTCCAGTACAACCAAGAGACCCAGTACTTC. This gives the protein CASSRPVQYNQETQYF.

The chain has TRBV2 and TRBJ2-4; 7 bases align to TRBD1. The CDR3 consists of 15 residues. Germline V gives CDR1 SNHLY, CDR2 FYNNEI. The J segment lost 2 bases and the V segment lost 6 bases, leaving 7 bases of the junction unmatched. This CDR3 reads CASRGMTGTKNIQYF. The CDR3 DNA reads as TGTGCCAGCAGGGGGATGACAGGGACCAAAAACATTCAGTACTTC.

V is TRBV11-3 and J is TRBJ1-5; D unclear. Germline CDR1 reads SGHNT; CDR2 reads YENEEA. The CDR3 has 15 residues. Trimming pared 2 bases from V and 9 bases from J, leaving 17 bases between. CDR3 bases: TGTGCCAGCAGCTTATATGGAGAAAAGGCCCTGCCCCAGCATTTT. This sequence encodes CASSLYGEKALPQHF.

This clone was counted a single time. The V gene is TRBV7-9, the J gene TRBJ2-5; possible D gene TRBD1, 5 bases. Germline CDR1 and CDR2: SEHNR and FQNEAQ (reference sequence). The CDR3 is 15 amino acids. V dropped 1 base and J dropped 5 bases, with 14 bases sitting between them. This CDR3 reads CASSLDSQGAETQYF. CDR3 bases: TGTGCCAGCAGCTTAGACTCCCAAGGGGCCGAGACCCAGTACTTC.

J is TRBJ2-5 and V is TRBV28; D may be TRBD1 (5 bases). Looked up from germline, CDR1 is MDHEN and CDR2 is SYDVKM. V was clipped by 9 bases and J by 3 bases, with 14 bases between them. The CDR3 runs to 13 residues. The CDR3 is CASSGRLEETQYF. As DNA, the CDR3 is TGTGCCAGTTCAGGGCGGCTCGAAGAGACCCAGTACTTC.

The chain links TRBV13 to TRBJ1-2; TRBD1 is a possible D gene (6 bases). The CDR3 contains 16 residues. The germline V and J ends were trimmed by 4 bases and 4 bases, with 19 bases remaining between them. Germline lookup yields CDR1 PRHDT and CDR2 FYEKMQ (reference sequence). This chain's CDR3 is CASSSRNRVYPYGYTF. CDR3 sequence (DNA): TGTGCCAGCAGCTCTCGGAACAGGGTTTACCCCTATGGCTACACCTTC.

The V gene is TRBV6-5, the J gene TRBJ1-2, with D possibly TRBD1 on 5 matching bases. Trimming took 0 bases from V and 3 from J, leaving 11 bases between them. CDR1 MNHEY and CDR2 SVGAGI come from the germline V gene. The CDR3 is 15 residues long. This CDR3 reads CASSYSGLGHYGYTF. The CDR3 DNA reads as TGTGCCAGCAGTTACTCGGGCCTGGGGCACTATGGCTACACCTTC.

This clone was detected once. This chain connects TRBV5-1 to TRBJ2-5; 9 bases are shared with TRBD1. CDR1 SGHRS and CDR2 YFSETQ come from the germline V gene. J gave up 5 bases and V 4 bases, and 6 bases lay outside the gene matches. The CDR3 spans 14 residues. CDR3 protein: CASSEQGARETQYF. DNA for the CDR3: TGCGCCAGCAGCGAACAGGGGGCGCGTGAGACCCAGTACTTC.

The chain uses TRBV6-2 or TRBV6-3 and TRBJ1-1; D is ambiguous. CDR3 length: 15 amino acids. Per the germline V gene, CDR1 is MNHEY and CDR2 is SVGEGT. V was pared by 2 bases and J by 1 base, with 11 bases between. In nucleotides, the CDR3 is TGTGCCAGCAGTTACAGATTGGGCCCGAACACTGAAGCTTTCTTT. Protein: CASSYRLGPNTEAFF.

The CDR3 DNA reads TGCGCCAGCAGTCCAGGGGAATTGAACACTGAAGCTTTCTTT. As protein: CASSPGELNTEAFF. The rearrangement joins TRBV5-1 to TRBJ1-1, with D maybe TRBD1 (6 bases). Per germline, CDR1 SGHRS and CDR2 YFSETQ. CDR3 size: 14 residues. The V end lost 5 bases, the J end lost 0 bases, and 11 bases lay between the germline ends.

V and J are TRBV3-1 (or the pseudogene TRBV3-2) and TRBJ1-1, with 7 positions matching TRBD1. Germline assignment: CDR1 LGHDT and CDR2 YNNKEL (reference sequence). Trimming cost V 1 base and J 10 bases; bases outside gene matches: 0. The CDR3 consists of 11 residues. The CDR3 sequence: CASSQGTGAFF. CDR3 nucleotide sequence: TGTGCCAGCAGCCAAGGGACAGGAGCTTTCTTT.

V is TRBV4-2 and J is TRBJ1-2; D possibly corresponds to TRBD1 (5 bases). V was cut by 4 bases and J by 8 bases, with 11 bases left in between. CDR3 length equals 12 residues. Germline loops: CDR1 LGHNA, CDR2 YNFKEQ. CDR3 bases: TGTGCCAGCAGCCGGGAGGGGAACGGCTACACCTTC. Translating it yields CASSREGNGYTF.

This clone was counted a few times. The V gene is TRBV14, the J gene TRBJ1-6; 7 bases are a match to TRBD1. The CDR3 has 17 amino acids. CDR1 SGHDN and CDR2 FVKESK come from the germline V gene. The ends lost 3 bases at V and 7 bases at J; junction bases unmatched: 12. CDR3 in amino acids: CASSHSGAGRGNSPLHF. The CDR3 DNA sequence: TGTGCCAGCAGCCACTCGGGGGCCGGCAGGGGGAATTCACCCCTCCACTTT.

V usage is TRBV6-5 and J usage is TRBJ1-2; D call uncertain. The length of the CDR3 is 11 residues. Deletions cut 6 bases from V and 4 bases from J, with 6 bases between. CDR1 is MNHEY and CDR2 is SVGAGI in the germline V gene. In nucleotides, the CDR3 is TGTGCCAGCAGATCCTCCTATGGCTACACCTTC. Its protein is CASRSSYGYTF.

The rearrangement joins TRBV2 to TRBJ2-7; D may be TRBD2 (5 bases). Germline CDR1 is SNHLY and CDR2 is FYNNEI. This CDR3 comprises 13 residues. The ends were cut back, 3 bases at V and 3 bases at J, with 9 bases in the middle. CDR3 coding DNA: TGTGCCAGCAGTGACTCGGGATTCTACGAGCAGTACGTC. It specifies CASSDSGFYEQYV.

The CDR3 nucleotides read TGTGCCAGCAGTGACCCGGACAGGGAAAATGGCTACACCTTC. The encoded protein is CASSDPDRENGYTF. This chain links TRBV25-1 with TRBJ1-2, with 8 positions matching TRBD1. The trim removed 3 bases at V and 6 bases at J, leaving 6 bases unmatched. The V gene's germline CDR1 is MGHDK and CDR2 SYGVNS. This CDR3 comprises 14 residues.

CDR3 DNA: TGTGCCAGTAGTATTTCCAGCCCGGGGGAGCAGTACTTC. Protein product: CASSISSPGEQYF. This chain connects TRBV19 to TRBJ2-7; perhaps TRBD2 as D (5 bases). CDR1 and CDR2 (germline): LNHDA, SQIVND (reference sequence). The CDR3 has 13 residues. Deletions cut 3 bases from V and 7 bases from J, with 13 bases between.

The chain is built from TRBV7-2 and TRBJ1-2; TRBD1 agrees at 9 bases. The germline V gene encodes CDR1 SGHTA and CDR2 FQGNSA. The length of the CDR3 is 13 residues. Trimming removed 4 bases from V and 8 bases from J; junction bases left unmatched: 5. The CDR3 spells CASSSGQGGGYTF. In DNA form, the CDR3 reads TGTGCCAGCAGCTCGGGACAGGGAGGCGGCTACACCTTC. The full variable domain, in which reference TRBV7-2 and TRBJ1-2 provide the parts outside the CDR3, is GAGVSQSPSNKVTEKGKDVELRCDPISGHTALYWYRQSLGQGLEFLIYFQGNSAPDKSGLPSDRFSAERTGGSVSTLTIQRTQQEDSAVYLCASSSGQGGGYTFGSGTRLTVV.